A selection of T cell receptor beta chains follows, all from one sample in a study of TIL therapy for anti-PD-1-resistant metastatic lung cancer. Using immunoSEQ multiplex PCR, the repertoire was profiled, and TCRdb retains in-frame clones only, with some absent. The sample gives some 90,000 clones, roughly 65% of which show up once; 11% is in the top ten. This material consisted of tumor tissue, taken at baseline. The source is a person aged 25-79 years with non-small cell lung cancer. CDR3s include the opening cysteine and the closing phenylalanine or tryptophan.

TRBJ2-2 TRBV28 CASSKQASGSGTGELFF
TRBJ2-3 TRBV5-1 CASSLEWGTDTQYF
TRBJ1-4 TRBV3-1/TRBV3-2 CASSFRGTNEKLFF
TRBJ2-1 TRBV27 CASRPADGGGSNEQFF
TRBJ2-5 TRBV30 CAWSVSTRETQYF
TRBJ1-3 TRBV3-1/TRBV3-2 CASSQVEGNTIYF
TRBJ2-1 TRBV5-5 CASSKTQMGNEQFF
TRBJ2-1 TRBV27 CASSFRGGANYNEQFF
TRBJ2-1 TRBV6-5 CASSYGTGGGNEQFF
TRBJ2-7 TRBV7-9 CASSQGRTYEQYF
TRBJ2-1 TRBV7-2 CASSQISVTLGNEQFF
TRBJ2-3 TRBV20-1 CSASRAQLASTTDTQYF
TRBJ2-2 TRBV18 CASSPNGGNTGELFF
TRBJ2-1 TRBV9 CASGGSSSSYNEQFF
TRBJ1-2 TRBV7-2 CASSWGGSGYTF
TRBJ1-1 TRBV10-3 CAISWNTEAFF
TRBJ2-7 TRBV15 CATSRVRTEEQYF
TRBJ2-7 TRBV18 CASSATSGGTYEQYF
TRBJ2-5 TRBV28 CASTKGGGETQYF
TRBJ1-1 TRBV28 CASSLVSNTEAFF
TRBJ2-4 TRBV18 CASSPTKNIQYF
TRBJ1-5 TRBV28 CASTPLDRNNQPQHF
TRBJ1-4 TRBV27 CASSAQQGAVRKLFF
TRBJ2-7 TRBV30 CAWSSTGNPSYEQYF
TRBJ2-7 TRBV6-5 CASSYSAGTGSYEQYF
TRBJ1-1 TRBV4-1 CASSQGGNTEAFF
TRBJ2-5 TRBV18 CASSPLAGGETQYF
TRBJ2-7 TRBV5-1 CASSLRDIQYEQYF
TRBJ1-6 TRBV6-5 CASSYTRQGGSPLHF
TRBJ1-1 TRBV2 CASSAGALNTEAFF
TRBJ1-6 TRBV9 CASSLSYNSPLHF
TRBJ1-4 TRBV27 CASSPSGGSNEKLFF
TRBJ2-7 TRBV7-9 CASSFRGELEQYF
TRBJ2-3 TRBV4-2 CASSLMRGGTDTQYF
TRBJ2-1 TRBV9 CASSHRASGGSRPKEQFF
TRBJ2-5 TRBV19 CASRGGQQETQYF
TRBJ1-4 TRBV9 CASSDSSSGFGGKLFF
TRBJ2-5 TRBV11-2 CASSHGGEETQYF
TRBJ1-4 TRBV19 CASTSGDSNEKLFF
TRBJ2-7 TRBV6-5 CASISPVRYEQYF
TRBJ2-3 TRBV7-2 CASSKASGSTDTQYF
TRBJ1-1 TRBV19 CASRPRTGRATEAFF
TRBJ2-5 TRBV5-1 CASSLGGGDFQETQYF
TRBJ1-4 TRBV7-9 CASSLGQGGDEKLFF
TRBJ1-1 TRBV5-1 CASSSRQGVTNTEAFF
TRBJ1-2 TRBV28 CASSLYGQDYGYTF
TRBJ1-2 TRBV6-4 CASSRDGTTSGYTF
TRBJ2-7 TRBV28 CATRGTGRYEQYF
TRBJ2-3 TRBV24-1 CATSPGGGVTDTQYF